The next 19 T cell receptor beta chains were all read from a single sample in a study of shared clonotypes between healthy human individuals. Sequenced by immunoSEQ multiplex PCR; TCRdb stores in-frame clones only, minus some. The sample consists of about 100,000 clones, less than 75% of them appearing once. The material sequenced was memory CD8+ T cells sorted from blood. Subset reported: CD45RO+ cells pooled with CCR7-negative TemRA cells. The receptor source for this set is a woman aged 30 to 39 in good health.

The chain couples TRBV29-1 to TRBJ2-1; the match to TRBD2 covers 9 bases. This CDR3 is built from 13 residues. Germline-derived CDR1 and CDR2 are SQVTM and ANQGSEA. V lost 4 bases to trimming and J lost 6 bases; unmatched junction nucleotides: 4. CDR3 sequence: CSVGAGGLNEQFF. CDR3 DNA: TGCAGCGTTGGAGCGGGAGGACTCAATGAGCAGTTCTTC.

This chain joins TRBV5-1 and TRBJ1-2; D might be TRBD1 (5 bases). The CDR3 covers 22 residues. Trimming cost V 2 bases and J 7 bases, with 39 bases left between them. Looked up from germline, CDR1 is SGHRS and CDR2 is YFSETQ. CDR3 sequence: CASSFHPSPITPYRRQGSGYTF. CDR3 DNA sequence: TGCGCCAGCAGCTTTCACCCCAGTCCCATAACACCATACAGGAGGCAGGGAAGTGGCTACACCTTC.

The chain combines TRBV7-9 with TRBJ2-3, with D possibly TRBD2 on 6 matching bases. The CDR3 consists of 14 residues. V lost 10 bases to trimming and J lost 0 bases, with 14 bases between them. CDR1 SEHNR and CDR2 FQNEAQ come from the germline V gene (reference sequence). The CDR3 sequence: CATPFGSSTDTQYF. DNA of the CDR3: TGTGCCACACCCTTCGGGAGCAGCACAGATACGCAGTATTTT.

The CDR3 is CASSGDQYGGYTF. The CDR3 DNA follows: TGTGCCAGCAGTGGGGACCAATATGGTGGCTACACCTTC. J is TRBJ1-2 and V is TRBV2; tentatively, D is TRBD1 (5 bases). V was trimmed by 4 bases and J by 7 bases, leaving 13 bases between them. CDR1 SNHLY and CDR2 FYNNEI come from the germline V gene. There are 13 residues in the CDR3.

V gene TRBV19 combines with J gene TRBJ2-7, with a possible D match to TRBD2 (5 bases). The CDR3 runs to 16 residues. Germline assignment: CDR1 LNHDA and CDR2 SQIVND (reference sequence). V shed 6 bases and J shed 0 bases, with 18 bases lying between them. The CDR3 protein is CASSPETGKVSYEQYF. The CDR3, as DNA: TGTGCCAGTAGCCCCGAGACGGGGAAGGTCTCCTACGAGCAGTACTTC.

J is TRBJ2-7 and V is TRBV25-1; the D is unclear. Germline values: CDR1 MGHDK, CDR2 SYGVNS. V was clipped by 1 base and J by 3 bases, with 7 bases between them. This CDR3 has 13 residues. CDR3 residues: CASSESLSYEQYF. DNA of the CDR3: TGTGCCAGCAGTGAATCGCTTAGCTACGAGCAGTACTTC.

This clone was seen once. The CDR3 region is CASSKASEGTGNTIYF. Here the CDR3 DNA reads TGTGCCAGCAGCAAAGCGTCGGAGGGGACTGGAAACACCATATATTTT. The rearrangement links TRBV21-1 to TRBJ1-3. TRBV21-1 is a listed pseudogene. This CDR3 has 16 residues.

This clone came up a few times. The chain couples TRBV12-2 to TRBJ2-1. TRBV12-2 is marked as a pseudogene. The CDR3 sequence is 12 residues long. The CDR3 loop is CASRLGVNEQFF. As DNA, the CDR3 is TGTGCAAGTCGCTTAGGGGTCAATGAGCAGTTCTTC.

This sequence joins TRBV5-1 and TRBJ1-2; D gene uncertain. In germline, CDR1 is SGHRS, CDR2 YFSETQ. The V end lost 4 bases, the J end lost 4 bases, and 23 bases lay between the germline ends. The CDR3 spans 17 residues. The chain's CDR3 is CASSPTHALGRSYGYTF. CDR3 DNA sequence: TGCGCCAGCAGCCCGACCCACGCCCTGGGTCGAAGCTATGGCTACACCTTC.

V is TRBV6-5 and J is TRBJ2-1, with D maybe TRBD1 (6 bases). Germline loops: CDR1 MNHEY, CDR2 SVGAGI. The ends were cut back, 2 bases at V and 5 bases at J, with 16 bases in the middle. The CDR3 contains 16 residues. CDR3 sequence (DNA): TGTGCCAGCAGTTACGGCGTGTGGACAGAACACAATGAGCAGTTCTTC. Translating it yields CASSYGVWTEHNEQFF.

The chain is built from TRBV29-1 and TRBJ1-2; no clear D gene. Germline loops: CDR1 SQVTM, CDR2 ANQGSEA. V was trimmed by 3 bases and J by 4 bases, leaving 12 bases between them. There are 13 residues in the CDR3. In DNA form, the CDR3 reads TGCAGCGTTGAGGTCCCCCCAGGCTATGGCTACACCTTC. Protein sequence: CSVEVPPGYGYTF.

V is TRBV5-1 and J is TRBJ2-1, with TRBD2 matching over 11 bases. The CDR3 sequence is 15 residues long. Germline values: CDR1 SGHRS, CDR2 YFSETQ. V trimming: 2 bases; J trimming: 7 bases; junction bases outside the gene matches: 5. The CDR3 here is CASSFLSGRGNEQFF. CDR3 nucleotides: TGCGCCAGCAGCTTCCTTAGCGGGAGGGGGAATGAGCAGTTCTTC.

This clone showed up many times. The rearrangement uses TRBV27 and TRBJ1-1, with D possibly matching TRBD1 (5 bases). The germline V gene encodes CDR1 MNHEY and CDR2 SMNVEV (reference sequence). The CDR3 consists of 15 residues. V lost 2 bases to trimming and J lost 0 bases, with 10 bases between them. CDR3 protein: CASSLGTDLNTEAFF. CDR3 nucleotides: TGTGCCAGCAGTTTAGGGACCGATCTGAACACTGAAGCTTTCTTT.

As DNA, the CDR3 is TGTGCCAGCACGAGCCGGGAGCGAGACACCGGGGAGCTGTTTTTT. This codes for CASTSRERDTGELFF. The chain couples TRBV4-2 to TRBJ2-2; possible D gene TRBD2, 6 bases. V dropped 7 bases and J dropped 3 bases, with 15 bases sitting between them. CDR1 is LGHNA, CDR2 YNFKEQ, per germline. The CDR3 length is 15 residues.

This clone was counted between two and nine times. The chain couples TRBV20-1 to TRBJ1-2; D is perhaps TRBD1 (5 bases). The germline gives CDR1 DFQATT, CDR2 SNEGSKA (reference sequence). V lost 6 bases and J 8 bases, leaving 13 bases between the germline ends. The CDR3 length is 11 residues. CDR3 DNA sequence: TGCAGTGCCCAACGGGGGGTAGGCTACACCTTC. Amino acid sequence: CSAQRGVGYTF.

This sequence joins TRBV27 and TRBJ2-7, with 8 bases identical to TRBD2. V lost 5 bases to trimming and J lost 3 bases; unmatched junction nucleotides: 6. Germline values: CDR1 MNHEY, CDR2 SMNVEV (reference sequence). The length of the CDR3 is 14 residues. The CDR3 region has the DNA TGTGCCAGCAGTCCCGGACTAGCCAACTACGAGCAGTACTTC. Protein product: CASSPGLANYEQYF.

This clone was recorded many times. This chain joins TRBV2 and TRBJ2-3; 11 bases are a match to TRBD2. The trim removed 8 bases at V and 2 bases at J, leaving 9 bases unmatched. The length of the CDR3 is 16 residues. Germline lookup yields CDR1 SNHLY and CDR2 FYNNEI. The DNA for the CDR3 is TGTGCCAGCTTCGGACTAGCGGGCCGGCTCACAGATACGCAGTATTTT. Translated: CASFGLAGRLTDTQYF.

This clone was observed a handful of times. The chain has TRBV21-1 and TRBJ2-7; TRBD2, the table's D call, lacks a check against the DNA. TRBV21-1 is a pseudogene segment. CDR3 size: 19 residues. The CDR3 sequence is CASSKGGGTSGSFSYEQYF. CDR3 coding DNA: TGTGCCAGCAGCAAAGGAGGGGGGACTAGCGGGAGTTTCTCCTACGAGCAGTACTTC.

This chain joins TRBV6-5 and TRBJ1-6; D perhaps matches TRBD1 (6 bases). V was trimmed by 2 bases and J by 5 bases, leaving 10 bases between them. This CDR3 spans 15 amino acids. Germline lookup yields CDR1 MNHEY and CDR2 SVGAGI. DNA for the CDR3: TGTGCCAGCAGTTACAGCGCAGGGGATAATTCACCCCTCCACTTT. Translation: CASSYSAGDNSPLHF.